The TCR beta chain under discussion was sequenced for a study of blood T cells in healthy people across ages (dated by TCRdb to about 2015). Regarding the complete study: In model experiments, template switching captured roughly one uniquely barcoded TCR beta cDNA molecule for every two T cells. The study measured age-related changes in TCR beta repertoire diversity using deep sequencing normalized with unique cDNA molecular identifiers. Donors were grouped into four age groups: young (average about 15 years), middle-aged (39), aged (around 60) and long-lived (roughly 80). Two additional independent replicas of 1 million unique cDNA reads from the same blood draw were analyzed for two donors (one aged 18 to 29 and one aged 80 or older).

The library was built by means of 5' RACE. Sequenced on an Illumina HiSeq 2500. A second PCR of about 6 to 11 cycles was run with a J-beta primer mix and a sample-barcoded 5' primer. Each TCR beta cDNA molecule received a unique molecular identifier from a template-switch 5' adaptor carrying 12 random nucleotides. Each sample yielded at least 2.5 million CDR3-containing paired-end reads. The Mint cDNA synthesis kit, primed by a TRBC-specific oligonucleotide, was used to synthesize first-strand cDNA from all RNA. Following uracil-DNA glycosylase treatment, all cDNA underwent a first 18-cycle PCR with the universal primers M1SS and BC2_uni_R. The original pipeline was this. For normalization, 1 million high-quality reads, each with a distinct molecular identifier, were randomly selected from each sample. Reads sharing molecular identifiers were discarded rather than binned into consensus sequences. MiTCR, run with a Q25 quality threshold and the strictest error-elimination algorithm, handled CDR3 identification, clonotype clustering and error correction. Lower-bound total TCR beta diversity was estimated with a nonparametric unseen species model using Euler transformation. TCRdb took the public reads, trimmed them with fastp at Q25, ran MiXCR for clone calling and kept in-frame beta chains. Every CDR3 protein is listed once, alongside the most common genes and DNA of its rows. TCRdb's processing, not the study's, gives the V and J calls here. A total of approximately 580,000 distinct CDR3 sequences appear in this sample, nearly 25% of them only once. The ten largest clones represent 8.5% to 9.5% of the sample.

Per the germline V gene (reference sequence), MNHEY is the CDR1 and SMNVEV is the CDR2. V loses 4 bases, J loses 0 bases, and the germline ends lie 21 bases apart. The CDR3 spans 19 residues, from the cysteine through the phenylalanine. Of the read, only the CDR3 DNA is kept; its 57 bases are in frame from base 1. A word on this clonotype: The clone's antigen remains unknown. No base quality information exists; no much larger clone differs at one position.

Systemically healthy Caucasian individuals from Russia, 35 to 40 in total and aged about 6 to 95 years, were included as donors. Each donor gave about 9.2 milliliters of peripheral blood, drawn into EDTA-treated Vacutainer tubes. Ficoll-Paque density-gradient centrifugation was used to isolate PBMCs, with at least 7 million per sample. Total RNA, at least 5.5 micrograms per sample, was extracted from PBMCs with Trizol reagent. For every donor, flow cytometry on a PBMC aliquot measured the percentage of naive CD45RAhigh/CD27high T cells. Study-wide conclusions, independent of this receptor: Compared with the aged group, more naive CD4+ T cells, fewer expanded clones and increased TCR diversity were shown by the long-lived group, suggesting age selection. The CMV infection status of donors was not known, potentially confounding age-related changes in expanded clonotypes. Observed TCR beta diversity per million T cells fell roughly linearly with age, and a significant reduction was already apparent by age around 36. A strong correlation was found between observed TCR beta diversity and the percentage of naive T cells measured by flow cytometry. Total diversity estimates from one million sequenced T cells were considered lower bounds and underestimates. Conclusive comparison of naive and antigen-experienced compartments was prevented by the profiling of bulk unsorted PBMCs.

These records were also assigned to another study, of T cells of mothers and their children. That second report states: Nine systemically healthy Caucasian individuals served as donors, namely three mothers together with their six children. cDNA synthesis consumed the entire amount of extracted RNA, loaded at about 1.5 ug RNA in each 15 ul reaction. In the second PCR, the M1S primer introduced both the sample barcodes and 2-4 random nucleotides. Over 8 million TCR beta CDR3 reads came from each mother, compared with some 3 million reads from each child. Thymic selection similarly shapes TCR recombination output in related and unrelated pairs, with minor effect from inherited differences. Normalized repertoire overlap was always found to be slightly, but never significantly, higher in related mother-child pairs than in unrelated mother-child pairs. No persistent microchimeric T cell clones were detected, at a sensitivity of roughly 99 clones per million clonotypes. The study used deep NGS to compare TCR beta repertoires of mothers and children, seeking features distinguishing related mother-child pairs from unrelated individuals. Mothers averaged roughly 36 +/- 4 years of age and children averaged around 10 +/- 4 years. After adapters were ligated using NEBNext reagents, the libraries underwent 100+100 nt paired-end sequencing on an Illumina HiSeq 2000. Mother and child libraries were prepared a month apart and sequenced in separate runs to prevent cross-contamination. For each donor, between 500,000 and 2,000,000 distinct TCR beta clonotypes were identified. Naive TCR beta clonotypes were estimated from low-frequency clonotypes matched to each donor's FACS-determined naive share, without sorting.

This chain joins TRBV27 to TRBJ1-4; D gene: possibly TRBD1, on 6 matching bases. The sequenced material came from blood. This TCR came from a boy between 5 and 17 years old in good health. The CDR3 region reads CASSSRWSGDRATNEKLFF. The bases read TGTGCCAGCAGTTCCCGGTGGTCAGGGGATAGGGCAACTAATGAAAAACTGTTTTTT.